This T cell receptor beta chain was identified in a study of OX40 agonist ivuxolimab in advanced cancers. About the study: Ivuxolimab, an agonistic anti-OX40 (CD134) antibody, was given to patients. All patients had ivuxolimab intravenously every 2 weeks at 0.01 to 10 mg/kg.

Germline loops: CDR1 SEHNR, CDR2 FQNEAQ (reference sequence). The germline V and J ends were trimmed by 7 bases and 5 bases, with 14 bases remaining between them. This CDR3 spans 13 amino acids. At baseline, cycle 4 day 1, and cycle 7 day 1, blood was sampled. Only in-frame clones appear in the TCRdb table, and some are missing; sequencing was by immunoSEQ multiplex PCR. The sample consists of about 20,000 clones, around nine tenths of them appearing once. This clone appeared a few times. The sequencing used CD4+ or CD8+ T cells sorted from blood, collected in a trial of the OX40 agonist ivuxolimab. The chain uses TRBV7-9 and TRBJ1-1; D remains unclear. The origin of this receptor is an adult with an advanced solid tumor such as melanoma, head and neck, liver or kidney cancer. The CDR3, as DNA: TGTGCCAGCACGCCGGGTTCGGGGACTGAAGCTTTCTTT. It is translated as CASTPGSGTEAFF. Complete variable domain (other parts from reference TRBV7-9 and TRBJ1-1): DTGVSQNPRHKITKRGQNVTFRCDPISEHNRLYWYRQTLGQGPEFLTYFQNEAQLEKSRLLSDRFSAERPKGSFSTLEIQRTEQGDSAMYLCASTPGSGTEAFFGQGTRLTVV.